The clone carrying this T cell receptor (beta chain) was seen ten or more times. The record originates from a study of CD8 T cells in ankylosing spondylitis. Trimming took off 5 bases at V and 3 bases at J, with 9 bases between the two ends. The CDR3 sequence is 12 residues long. CDR1 and CDR2 (germline): DFQATT, SNEGSKA (reference sequence). TCRdb re-derived calls from the 5' RACE reads in MiXCR, one entry per CDR3 protein. The sample holds about 140,000 distinct CDR3 sequences, 7% to 8% seen once. The chain combines TRBV20-1 with TRBJ2-3; D call uncertain. This clonotype originated in a female donor with ankylosing spondylitis or in good health (not recorded which). The source material was blood, either unsorted or a sorted T cell fraction (not recorded which). The CDR3 loop reads CSAGLTTDTQYF. CDR3 nucleotide sequence: TGCAGTGCTGGGCTCACGACAGATACGCAGTATTTT.